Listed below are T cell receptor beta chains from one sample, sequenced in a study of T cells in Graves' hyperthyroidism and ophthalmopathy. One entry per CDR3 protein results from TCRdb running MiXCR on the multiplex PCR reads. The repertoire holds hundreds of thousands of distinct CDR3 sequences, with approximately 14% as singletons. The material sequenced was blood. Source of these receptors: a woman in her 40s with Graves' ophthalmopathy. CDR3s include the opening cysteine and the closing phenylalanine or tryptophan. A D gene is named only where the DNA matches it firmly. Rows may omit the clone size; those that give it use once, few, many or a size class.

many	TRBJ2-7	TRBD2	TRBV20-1	CSALSGRGAYEQYF	TGCAGTGCTCTTAGCGGGAGAGGGGCCTACGAGCAGTACTTC
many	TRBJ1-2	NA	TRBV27	CASSPRQEDYGYTF	TGTGCCAGCAGTCCCCGACAGGAGGACTATGGCTACACCTTC
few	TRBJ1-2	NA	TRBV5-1	CASSLLPGDGYTF	TGCGCCAGCAGCCTCCTCCCGGGCGATGGCTACACCTTC
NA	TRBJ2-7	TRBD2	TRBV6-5	CASSSRLAGGPREQYF	TGTGCCAGCAGTTCACGGCTAGCGGGAGGGCCCCGCGAGCAGTACTTC
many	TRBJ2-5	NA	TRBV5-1	CASSLRAVETQYF	TGCGCCAGCAGCTTGCGTGCGGTGGAGACCCAGTACTTC
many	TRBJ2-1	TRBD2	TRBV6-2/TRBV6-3	CASSYPGTSGIISSYNEQFF	TGTGCCAGCAGTTACCCAGGGACTAGCGGGATAATCAGCTCCTACAATGAGCAGTTCTTC
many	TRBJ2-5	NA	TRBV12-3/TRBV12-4	CASRTGGGTQYF	TGTGCCAGCAGGACGGGGGGCGGGACCCAGTACTTC
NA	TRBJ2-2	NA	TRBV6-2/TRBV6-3	CASSYSPAGEVGELFF	TGTGCCAGCAGTTACTCCCCGGCAGGGGAGGTCGGGGAGCTGTTTTTT
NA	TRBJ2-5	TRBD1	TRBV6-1	CASSKTATGGRGTQYF	TGTGCCAGCAGTAAAACCGCTACAGGGGGCAGGGGGACCCAGTACTTC
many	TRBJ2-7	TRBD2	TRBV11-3	CASSLGPGLAGSSYEQYF	TGTGCCAGCAGCTTAGGCCCCGGACTAGCGGGTAGCTCCTACGAGCAGTACTTC
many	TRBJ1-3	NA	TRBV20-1	CSAPRSTGNTIYF	TGCAGTGCACCGCGGTCGACTGGAAACACCATATATTTT
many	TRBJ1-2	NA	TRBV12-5	CASGFGEPLAF	TGTGCTAGTGGTTTCGGAGAGCCCCTCGCCTTC
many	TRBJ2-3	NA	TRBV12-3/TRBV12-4	CASSRSARTDTQYF	TGTGCCAGCAGCCGAAGCGCCCGCACAGATACGCAGTATTTT
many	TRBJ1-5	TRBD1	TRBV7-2	CASRPTGGTQPQHF	TGTGCCAGCAGGCCAACAGGGGGAACTCAGCCCCAGCATTTT
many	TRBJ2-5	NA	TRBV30	CAWSIRGGETQYF	TGTGCCTGGAGTATCAGGGGAGGAGAGACCCAGTACTTC
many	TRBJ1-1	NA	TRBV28	CAAAIRGNTEAFF	TGTGCCGCGGCAATTAGGGGGAACACTGAAGCTTTCTTT
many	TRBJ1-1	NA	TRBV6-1	CASSDRGRGGPEAFF	TGTGCCAGCAGTGATCGGGGGCGGGGAGGTCCCGAAGCTTTCTTT
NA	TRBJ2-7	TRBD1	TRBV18	CVSSTGTGGAEQYF	TGTGTCAGCTCTACCGGGACAGGGGGCGCCGAGCAGTACTTC
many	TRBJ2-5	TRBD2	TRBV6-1	CASRELSGGAQETQYF	TGTGCCAGCAGGGAGCTAAGCGGGGGTGCCCAAGAGACCCAGTACTTC
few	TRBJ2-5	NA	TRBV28	CASRKGGETQYF	TGTGCCAGCAGGAAGGGGGGGGAGACCCAGTACTTC
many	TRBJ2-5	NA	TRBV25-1	CASSEFRQEETQYF	TGTGCCAGCAGTGAATTTAGACAGGAAGAGACCCAGTACTTC
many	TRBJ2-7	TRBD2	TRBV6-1	CAISDGFTSGSYEQYF	TGTGCCATCAGTGATGGCTTCACTAGCGGCTCCTACGAGCAGTACTTC
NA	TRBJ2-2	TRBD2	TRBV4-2	CASSQFVGEGTGELFF	TGTGCCAGCAGCCAATTTGTTGGGGAGGGCACCGGGGAGCTGTTTTTT
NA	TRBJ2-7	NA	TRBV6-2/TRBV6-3	CASTQAIQGPYDRYF	TGTGCCAGCACTCAGGCCATACAGGGCCCCTACGACCGGTACTTC
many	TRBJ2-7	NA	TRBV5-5	CASIPMPSFREQYF	TGTGCCAGCATCCCGATGCCCTCCTTTCGCGAGCAGTACTTC
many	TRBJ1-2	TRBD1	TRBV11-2	CASSLETWTGPRGYTF	TGTGCCAGCAGCTTAGAAACGTGGACAGGACCCCGTGGCTACACCTTC
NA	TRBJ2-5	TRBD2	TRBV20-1	CSANGGRAVETQYF	TGCAGTGCTAACGGCGGGAGGGCTGTAGAGACCCAGTACTTC
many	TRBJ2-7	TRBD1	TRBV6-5	CASSYSRTGGSYEQYF	TGTGCCAGCAGTTACTCCCGGACAGGGGGGTCCTACGAGCAGTACTTC
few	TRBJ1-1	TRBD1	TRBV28	CASRSTGGWTEAFF	TGTGCCAGCAGGTCGACAGGGGGTTGGACTGAAGCTTTCTTT
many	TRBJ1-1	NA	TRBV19	CASSPRWLGQMNTEAFF	TGTGCCAGTAGTCCAAGGTGGCTTGGACAGATGAACACTGAAGCTTTCTTT
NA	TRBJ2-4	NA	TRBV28	CASSEGVAKNIQYF	TGTGCCAGCAGTGAAGGGGTAGCCAAAAACATTCAGTACTTC
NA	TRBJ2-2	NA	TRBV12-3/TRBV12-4	CASSFTGGELFF	TGTGCCAGCAGTTTTACTGGCGGGGAGCTGTTTTTT
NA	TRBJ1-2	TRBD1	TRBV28	CASNTRGQGYGYTF	TGTGCCAGCAACACCAGGGGGCAGGGCTATGGCTACACCTTC
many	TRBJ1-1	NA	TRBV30	CAFENTEAFF	TGTGCCTTTGAGAACACTGAAGCTTTCTTT
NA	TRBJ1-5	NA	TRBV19	CASSIIGGGNQPQHF	TGTGCCAGTAGTATAATAGGTGGGGGCAATCAGCCCCAGCATTTT
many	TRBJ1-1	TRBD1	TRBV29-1	CSVGGDREDTEAFF	TGCAGCGTTGGCGGGGACAGGGAGGACACTGAAGCTTTCTTT
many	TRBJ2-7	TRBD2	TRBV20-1	CSARDVAGGPGDEQYF	TGCAGTGCTAGAGACGTGGCGGGAGGGCCGGGTGACGAGCAGTACTTC
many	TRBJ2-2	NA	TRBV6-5	CASSYSRPNTGELFF	TGTGCCAGCAGTTACTCGCGGCCGAACACCGGGGAGCTGTTTTTT
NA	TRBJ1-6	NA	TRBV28	CASTPAEGGNSPLHF	TGTGCCAGCACCCCCGCAGAAGGGGGAAATTCACCCCTCCACTTT
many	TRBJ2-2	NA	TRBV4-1	CASSQEYAGAGGELFF	TGCGCCAGCAGCCAAGAGTACGCAGGGGCTGGCGGGGAGCTGTTTTTT
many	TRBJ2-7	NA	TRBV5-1	CASSSGVSYEQYF	TGCGCCAGCAGCTCGGGAGTCAGTTACGAGCAGTACTTC
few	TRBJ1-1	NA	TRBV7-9	CASSFRGPEAFF	TGTGCCAGCAGCTTCCGAGGCCCTGAAGCTTTCTTT
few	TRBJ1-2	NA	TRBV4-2	CASSQEMGNGYTF	TGTGCCAGCAGCCAAGAAATGGGAAATGGCTACACCTTC
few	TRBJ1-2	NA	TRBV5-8	CASSTPWTHF	TGTGCCAGCAGCACCCCGTGGACCCACTTC